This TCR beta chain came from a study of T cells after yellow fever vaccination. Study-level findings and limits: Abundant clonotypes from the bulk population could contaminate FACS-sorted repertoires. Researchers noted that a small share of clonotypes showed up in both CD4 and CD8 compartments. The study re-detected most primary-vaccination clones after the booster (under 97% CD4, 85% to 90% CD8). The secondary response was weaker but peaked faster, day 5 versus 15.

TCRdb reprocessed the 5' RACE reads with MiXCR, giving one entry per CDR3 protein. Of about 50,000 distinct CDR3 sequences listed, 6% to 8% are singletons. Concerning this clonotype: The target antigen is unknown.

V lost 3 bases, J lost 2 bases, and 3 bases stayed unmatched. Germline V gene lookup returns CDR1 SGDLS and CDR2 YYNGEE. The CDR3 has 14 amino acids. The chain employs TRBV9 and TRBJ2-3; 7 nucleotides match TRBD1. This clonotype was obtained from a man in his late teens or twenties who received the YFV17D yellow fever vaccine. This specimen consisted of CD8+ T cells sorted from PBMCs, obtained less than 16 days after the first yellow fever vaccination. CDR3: CASSADRATDTQYF. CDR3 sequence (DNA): TGTGCCAGCAGCGCCGACAGGGCCACAGATACGCAGTATTTT.